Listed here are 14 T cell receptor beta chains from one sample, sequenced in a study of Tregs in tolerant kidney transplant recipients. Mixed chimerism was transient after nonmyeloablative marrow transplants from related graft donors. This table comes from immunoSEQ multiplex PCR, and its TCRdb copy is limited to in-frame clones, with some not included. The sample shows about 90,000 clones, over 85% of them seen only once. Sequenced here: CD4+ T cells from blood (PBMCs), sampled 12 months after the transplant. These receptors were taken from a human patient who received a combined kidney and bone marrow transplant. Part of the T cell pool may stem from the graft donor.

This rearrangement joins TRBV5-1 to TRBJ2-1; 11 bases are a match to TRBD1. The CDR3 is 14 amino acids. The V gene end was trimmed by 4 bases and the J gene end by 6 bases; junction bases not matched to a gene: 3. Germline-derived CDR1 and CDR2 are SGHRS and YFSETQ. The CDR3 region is CASSTGTGGNEQFF. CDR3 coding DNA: TGCGCCAGCAGCACCGGGACAGGGGGCAATGAGCAGTTCTTC.

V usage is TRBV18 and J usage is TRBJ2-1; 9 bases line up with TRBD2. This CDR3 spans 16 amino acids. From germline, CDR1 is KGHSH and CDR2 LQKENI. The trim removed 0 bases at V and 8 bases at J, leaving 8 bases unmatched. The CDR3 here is CASSPPGWREGYEQFF. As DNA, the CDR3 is TGTGCCAGCTCACCACCGGGTTGGCGGGAGGGCTATGAGCAGTTCTTC.

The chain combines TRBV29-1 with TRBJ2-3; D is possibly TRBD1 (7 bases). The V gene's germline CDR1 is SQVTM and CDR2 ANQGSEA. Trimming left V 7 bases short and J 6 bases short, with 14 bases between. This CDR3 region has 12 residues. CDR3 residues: CSGGPGGDTQYF. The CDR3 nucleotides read TGCAGCGGAGGCCCAGGGGGGGATACGCAGTATTTT.

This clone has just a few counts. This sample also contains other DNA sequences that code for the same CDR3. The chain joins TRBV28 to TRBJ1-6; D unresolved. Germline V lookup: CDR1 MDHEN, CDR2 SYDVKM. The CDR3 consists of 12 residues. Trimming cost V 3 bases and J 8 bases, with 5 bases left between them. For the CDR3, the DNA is TGTGCCAGCAGTTTTGAGTATTCACCCCTCCACTTT. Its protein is CASSFEYSPLHF.

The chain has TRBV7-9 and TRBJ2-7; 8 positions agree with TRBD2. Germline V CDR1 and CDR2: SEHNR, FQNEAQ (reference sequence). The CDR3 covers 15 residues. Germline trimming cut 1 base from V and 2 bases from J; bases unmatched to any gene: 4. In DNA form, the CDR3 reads TGTGCCAGCAGCTTAGTAAAAGCGGGGGCCTACGAGCAGTACTTC. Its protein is CASSLVKAGAYEQYF.

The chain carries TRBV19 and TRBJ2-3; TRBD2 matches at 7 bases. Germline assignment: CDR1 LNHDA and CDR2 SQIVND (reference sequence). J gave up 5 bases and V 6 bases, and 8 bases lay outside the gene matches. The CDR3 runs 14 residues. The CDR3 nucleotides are TGTGCCAGTAGGGGAGCGGGATGGGGAGATACGCAGTATTTT. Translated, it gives CASRGAGWGDTQYF.

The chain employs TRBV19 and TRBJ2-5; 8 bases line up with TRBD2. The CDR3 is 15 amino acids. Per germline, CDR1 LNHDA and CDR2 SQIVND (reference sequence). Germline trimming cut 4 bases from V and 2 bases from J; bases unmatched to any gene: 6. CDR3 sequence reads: CASSTPTSDQETQYF. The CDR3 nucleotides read TGTGCCAGTAGTACACCGACTAGCGATCAAGAGACCCAGTACTTC.

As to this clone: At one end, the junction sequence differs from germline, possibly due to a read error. The CDR3 spells CASGLAEDF. CDR3 in DNA: TGTGCCAGCGGCCTAGCGGAGGATTTT. The chain couples TRBV6-1 to TRBJ2-3, with TRBD2 identical over 7 bases. CDR1 and CDR2 from the germline V gene are MNHNS and SASEGT. The CDR3 runs to 9 residues.

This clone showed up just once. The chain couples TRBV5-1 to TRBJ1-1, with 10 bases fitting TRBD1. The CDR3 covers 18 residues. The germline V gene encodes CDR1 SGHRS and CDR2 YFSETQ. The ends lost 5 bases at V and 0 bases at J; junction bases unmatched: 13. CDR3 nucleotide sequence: TGCGCCAGCAGACGGGGACTGGGGACAGGGGACATGAACACTGAAGCTTTCTTT. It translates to CASRRGLGTGDMNTEAFF.

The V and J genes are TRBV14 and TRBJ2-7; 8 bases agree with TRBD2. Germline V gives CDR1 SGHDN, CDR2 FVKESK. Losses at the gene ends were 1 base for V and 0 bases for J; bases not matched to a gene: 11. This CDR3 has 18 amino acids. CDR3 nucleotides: TGTGCCAGCAGCCAAGGGACTAGCTACCGCCCCATCTCCTACGAGCAGTACTTC. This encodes CASSQGTSYRPISYEQYF.

CDR3 in DNA: TGTGATCACTCTGGGGCCAACGTCCTGACTTTC. It yields the protein CDHSGANVLTF. The rearrangement joins TRBV6-9 to TRBJ2-6; no firm D call. The germline V gene encodes CDR1 MNHGY and CDR2 SVAAGI. The CDR3 length is 11 residues.

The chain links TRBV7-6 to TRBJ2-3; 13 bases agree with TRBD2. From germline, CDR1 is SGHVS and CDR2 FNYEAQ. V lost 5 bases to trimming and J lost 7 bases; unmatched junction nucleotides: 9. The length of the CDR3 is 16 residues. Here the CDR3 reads CASSLRTSGGHHTQYF. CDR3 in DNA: TGTGCCAGCAGCCTAAGGACTAGCGGGGGCCACCATACGCAGTATTTT.

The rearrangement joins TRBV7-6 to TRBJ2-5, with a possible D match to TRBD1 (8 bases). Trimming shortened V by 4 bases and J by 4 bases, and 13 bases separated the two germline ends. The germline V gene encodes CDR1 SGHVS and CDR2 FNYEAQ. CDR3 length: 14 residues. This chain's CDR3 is CASSSNRGGETQYF. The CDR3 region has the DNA TGTGCCAGCAGCTCAAACAGGGGGGGAGAGACCCAGTACTTC.

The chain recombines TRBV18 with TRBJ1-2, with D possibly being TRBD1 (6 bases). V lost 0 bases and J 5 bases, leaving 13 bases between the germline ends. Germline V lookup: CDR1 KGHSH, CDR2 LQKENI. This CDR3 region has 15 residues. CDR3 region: CASSPPGAGDYGYTF. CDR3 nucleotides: TGTGCCAGCTCACCACCGGGGGCTGGGGATTATGGCTACACCTTC.